Below are 15 T cell receptor beta chains sequenced from a single sample in a study of T cell changes during pregnancy in multiple sclerosis. Sequencing used immunoSEQ multiplex PCR; TCRdb keeps in-frame clones, though not all of them. The data contain about 96,000 clones, around 92% of them singletons. This specimen consisted of peripheral blood, obtained in the first trimester of pregnancy. These receptors were obtained from a female donor with multiple sclerosis, enrolled in a pregnancy study.

The rearrangement links TRBV5-1 to TRBJ2-7, with TRBD1 matching over 11 bases. The CDR3 is 15 amino acids. Germline V gene data show CDR1 as SGHRS and CDR2 as YFSETQ. With V trimmed by 3 bases and J by 0 bases, 2 bases remained unmatched. CDR3 coding DNA: TGCGCCAGCAGCTCTGGGACAGGGGGCTCCTACGAGCAGTACTTC. Translated: CASSSGTGGSYEQYF.

The V and J genes are TRBV29-1 and TRBJ2-3; 13 nucleotides align to TRBD2. This CDR3 has 15 residues. Germline V gives CDR1 SQVTM, CDR2 ANQGSEA. With 6 bases clipped from V and 4 bases from J, the junction kept 7 bases outside the gene matches. The CDR3 protein is CSVRTSGSWADTQYF. The DNA of the CDR3 is TGCAGCGTACGGACTAGCGGGAGTTGGGCAGATACGCAGTATTTT.

J is TRBJ1-1 and V is TRBV7-2; D ambiguous. Trimming left V 5 bases short and J 2 bases short, with 3 bases between. The CDR3 is made up of 11 amino acids. CDR1 and CDR2 (germline): SGHTA, FQGNSA. The chain's CDR3 is CASSINTEAFF. The CDR3 coding sequence is TGTGCCAGCAGCATAAACACTGAAGCTTTCTTT.

The V gene is TRBV13, the J gene TRBJ1-1, with 9 bases fitting TRBD1. The germline gives CDR1 PRHDT, CDR2 FYEKMQ (reference sequence). The CDR3 has 17 residues. J lost 6 bases, V lost 5 bases, and 16 bases had no gene match. Here the CDR3 DNA reads TGTGCCAGCAGCGCCCCGGGACAGGGATGGAGTTTGGCTGAAGCTTTCTTT. Residues: CASSAPGQGWSLAEAFF.

The CDR3 DNA sequence: TGCGCCAGCAGCCAAGAACGTAGCGGGAGTCGCTACGAGCAGTACTTC. This encodes CASSQERSGSRYEQYF. The chain joins TRBV4-3 to TRBJ2-5; 9 positions agree with TRBD2. The end of the DNA aligns better with TRBJ2-7, so the J call may be wrong. CDR3 length: 16 amino acids. Germline V gives CDR1 LGHNA, CDR2 YSLEER.

The J gene is TRBJ2-1, the V gene TRBV10-3; tentatively, D is TRBD2 (5 bases). There are 17 residues in the CDR3. V was shortened by 0 bases and J by 6 bases, with 18 bases between the two germline ends. Germline V gives CDR1 ENHRY, CDR2 SYGVKD. DNA for the CDR3: TGTGCCATCAGTGAGTCGGACGTTGGAGGCCGGTTCAATGAGCAGTTCTTC. Amino acids: CAISESDVGGRFNEQFF.

The V and J genes are TRBV29-1 and TRBJ2-7; 9 nucleotides align to TRBD1. The CDR3 sequence is 14 residues long. Trimming at V came to 2 bases and at J to 6 bases, leaving 8 bases not matched to a gene. Germline-derived CDR1 and CDR2 are SQVTM and ANQGSEA. CDR3 sequence reads: CSVELRTGASEQYF. Written as DNA, the CDR3 is TGCAGCGTTGAACTCCGGACAGGGGCTAGCGAGCAGTACTTC.

The chain's CDR3 is CASSPGGGTQYF. CDR3 DNA: TGTGCCAGCAGCCCCGGGGGGGGGACCCAGTACTTC. V usage is TRBV7-6 and J usage is TRBJ2-5; 8 bases align to TRBD2. The CDR3 is made up of 12 amino acids. Germline trimming cut 5 bases from V and 7 bases from J; bases unmatched to any gene: 3. The V gene's germline CDR1 is SGHVS and CDR2 FNYEAQ.

The rearrangement links TRBV5-1 to TRBJ2-7, with 8 bases matching TRBD1. With 3 bases clipped from V and 2 bases from J, the junction kept 4 bases outside the gene matches. This CDR3 spans 14 amino acids. Germline V CDR1 and CDR2: SGHRS, YFSETQ. CDR3 amino acids: CASSSGQGAYEQYF. The CDR3 DNA follows: TGCGCCAGCAGCTCAGGACAGGGAGCCTACGAGCAGTACTTC.

CDR3 DNA sequence: TGCGCCAGCAGCTTGCGGGTTCAACTAGCGGGAGGGCCGGGGAATGAGCAGTTCTTC. Translated, it gives CASSLRVQLAGGPGNEQFF. V is TRBV5-1 and J is TRBJ2-1, with 13 bases fitting TRBD2. CDR1 and CDR2 from the germline V gene are SGHRS and YFSETQ. With V trimmed by 1 base and J by 7 bases, 14 bases remained unmatched. CDR3 length: 19 residues. Filled out from reference TRBV5-1 and TRBJ2-1, the complete variable domain reads KAGVTQTPRYLIKTRGQQVTLSCSPISGHRSVSWYQQTPGQGLQFLFEYFSETQRNKGNFPGRFSGRQFSNSRSEMNVSTLELGDSALYLCASSLRVQLAGGPGNEQFFGPGTRLTVL.

The V call is TRBV13, the J call TRBJ2-1; possible D gene TRBD1, 5 bases. The CDR3 is made up of 12 amino acids. Germline loops: CDR1 PRHDT, CDR2 FYEKMQ (reference sequence). The V end lost 1 base, the J end lost 7 bases, and 5 bases lay between the germline ends. The DNA for the CDR3 is TGTGCCAGCAGCTTAGACAGGAATGAGCAGTTCTTC. It is translated as CASSLDRNEQFF.

This clone was seen a single time. The chain employs TRBV4-2 and TRBJ2-3; the match to TRBD2 covers 8 bases. CDR1 LGHNA and CDR2 YNFKEQ come from the germline V gene. The CDR3 is 18 amino acids. The V gene end was trimmed by 0 bases and the J gene end by 2 bases; junction bases not matched to a gene: 10. CDR3 in DNA: TGTGCCAGCAGCCAAGATCGACTAACGGGAGGGACCACAGATACGCAGTATTTT. The encoded protein is CASSQDRLTGGTTDTQYF.

The rearrangement links TRBV9 to TRBJ2-3, with TRBD2 matching over 10 bases. With V trimmed by 4 bases and J by 1 base, 12 bases remained unmatched. This CDR3 is built from 18 residues. Germline V gene data show CDR1 as SGDLS and CDR2 as YYNGEE. The CDR3 is CASSPRPSSGSGTDTQYF. CDR3 DNA sequence: TGTGCCAGCAGCCCGCGCCCTTCTAGCGGGAGTGGCACAGATACGCAGTATTTT.

The genes are TRBV25-1 and TRBJ2-5; the match to TRBD1 covers 9 bases. Germline lookup yields CDR1 MGHDK and CDR2 SYGVNS. With V trimmed by 2 bases and J by 0 bases, 7 bases remained unmatched. This CDR3 is built from 17 residues. The chain's CDR3 is CASSESWTGVNQETQYF. The CDR3 DNA reads TGTGCCAGCAGTGAAAGTTGGACAGGGGTGAACCAAGAGACCCAGTACTTC.

This clone was counted a single time. The chain links TRBV7-9 to TRBJ1-3; D unclear. CDR1 SEHNR and CDR2 FQNEAQ come from the germline V gene (reference sequence). V dropped 2 bases and J dropped 1 base, with 6 bases sitting between them. This CDR3 has 14 residues. The CDR3 loop is CASSLFRSGNTIYF. In DNA, the CDR3 is TGTGCCAGCAGCTTATTTCGGTCTGGAAACACCATATATTTT.